This TCR beta chain stems from a study of T cell repertoires in cytomegalovirus infection. Across the study: Carrying CMV and the relevant HLA type showed in public TCR beta signatures.

General study findings and limits: Dominant in the ex vivo response were TCR beta clonotypes restricted by HLA-C and specific for CMV.

This clonotype has a handful of counts. The antigen remains undetermined. This CDR3 has 13 residues. V lost 4 bases, J lost 4 bases, and 3 bases stayed unmatched. CDR1 MNHEY and CDR2 SVGAGI come from the germline V gene. From the reads, TCRdb called clonotypes with MiXCR, one entry per CDR3 protein. The data contain around 740,000 distinct CDR3 sequences, 35% of them singletons. The chain uses TRBV6-5 and TRBJ2-5, with 7 bases that match TRBD2. The TCR comes from a human donor in good health (CMV status not recorded). Some clones in this sample may be carry-over from other donors' samples. Sequences were obtained from PBMCs. The DNA of the CDR3 is TGTGCCAGCAGTTGGGGGGGTGTAGAGACCCAGTACTTC. Amino acids: CASSWGGVETQYF.